Here is one TCR beta chain with its context. Its specificity is not known. Three rounds of nested PCR, following a modified ARM-PCR protocol, produced the TCRbeta library. TCRdb re-derived calls from the multiplex PCR reads in MiXCR, one entry per CDR3 protein. The sample records about 110,000 distinct CDR3 sequences, approximately 71% being singletons. RNA was extracted from bulk tissue without any cell sorting. Newly diagnosed lung cancer patients had thoracic surgery in China, August–late 2014, without prior chemotherapy. This entry is derived from a study of tumor and adjacent non-tumor tissue in lung cancer. Findings and caveats of the study: Top 100 clones took a larger repertoire share in normal lung. Significantly higher TCR diversity was found in tumor than normal lung.

This CDR3 has 15 residues. From germline, CDR1 is SGHRS and CDR2 YFSETQ. J gave up 6 bases and V 6 bases, and 9 bases lay outside the gene matches. The sequence was collected from an older woman with non-small cell lung cancer. The chain links TRBV5-1 to TRBJ2-2, with 9 bases matching TRBD1. What was sequenced was lung tumor tissue. This CDR3 reads CASKLGTGTAGELFF. CDR3 nucleotides: TGCGCCAGCAAGCTCGGGACAGGGACAGCCGGGGAGCTGTTTTTT. The full variable domain, its missing parts supplied by reference TRBV5-1 and TRBJ2-2, is KAGVTQTPRYLIKTRGQQVTLSCSPISGHRSVSWYQQTPGQGLQFLFEYFSETQRNKGNFPGRFSGRQFSNSRSEMNVSTLELGDSALYLCASKLGTGTAGELFFGEGSRLTVL.